The source of this T cell receptor (beta chain) is a study of blood T cell repertoires in COVID-19. Study overall: The study drew acute and convalescent COVID-19 samples from the United States, Italy and Spain. PBMCs, B-cell-depleted T cells, or T cells were the source of the cDNA or gDNA that made up the material.

The ends were cut back, 5 bases at V and 8 bases at J, with 6 bases in the middle. The CDR3 is 11 amino acids. In the authors' workflow: Cell counts per sample came from amplifying reference gene primers. The assay was immunoSEQ multiplex PCR, and TCRdb's table has in-frame clones only and misses some. The V and J calls and clone size were taken over from that table, and D and trimming were inferred from the DNA. The sample shows 100,000 to 130,000 clones, less than 90% of them seen only once. The sequence derives from a human donor in a cohort sampled during active COVID-19. Material for sequencing was peripheral blood. The chain uses TRBV12-3 or TRBV12-4 and TRBJ1-4; D is unclear. CDR3 sequence reads: CASSNLEKLFF. In nucleotides, the CDR3 is TGTGCCAGCAGTAATCTGGAAAAACTGTTTTTT.